Given below is one T cell receptor (beta chain) in context. Its target is not known. Method: immunoSEQ multiplex PCR; TCRdb's copy keeps in-frame clones and lacks some. Found here are approximately 41,000 clones, around 81% of them singletons; the top ten hold around 6.5%. Germline lookup yields CDR1 DFQATT and CDR2 SNEGSKA (reference sequence). CDR3 length: 11 residues. The ends were cut back, 4 bases at V and 8 bases at J, with 11 bases in the middle. The entry originates in a study of a mutant IDH1 vaccine in newly diagnosed glioma. Overall study context: First vaccine doses came 4-6 weeks after radiotherapy alone, or with temozolomide cycles. Most had both radiotherapy and temozolomide beforehand; others had only one. The treated group averaged approximately 42 years old and was around 62% male, roughly 40% female.

Study-wide findings and caveats: Among top peripheral T cell clonotypes, changes seemed unrelated to pseudoprogression.

As to time point: week 23, last vaccination. What each vaccine dose contained was 300 ug of mutant IDH1 20-mer peptide, accompanied by topical imiquimod. The V gene is TRBV20-1, the J gene TRBJ1-2; D unresolved. The sample here was PBMCs, taken from a glioma patient whose treatment included an IDH1 peptide vaccine. This sequence was found in a woman in her thirties or forties with glioma. Some clones in this sample may be carry-over from other donors' samples. As DNA, the CDR3 is TGCAGTGCTATGGTCGCCCAAGGCTACACCTTC. Amino acid sequence: CSAMVAQGYTF.